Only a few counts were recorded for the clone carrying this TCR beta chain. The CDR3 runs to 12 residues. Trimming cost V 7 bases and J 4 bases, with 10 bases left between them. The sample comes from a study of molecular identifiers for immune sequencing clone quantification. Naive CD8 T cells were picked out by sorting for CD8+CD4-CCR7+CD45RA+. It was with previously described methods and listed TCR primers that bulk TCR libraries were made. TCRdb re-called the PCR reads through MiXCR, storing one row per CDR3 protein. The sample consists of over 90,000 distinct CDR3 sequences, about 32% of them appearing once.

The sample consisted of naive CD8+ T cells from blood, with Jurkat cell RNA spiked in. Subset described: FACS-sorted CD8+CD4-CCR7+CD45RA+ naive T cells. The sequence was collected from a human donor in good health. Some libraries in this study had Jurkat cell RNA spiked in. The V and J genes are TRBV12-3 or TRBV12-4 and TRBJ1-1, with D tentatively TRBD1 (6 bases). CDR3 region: CASTEGVTEAFF. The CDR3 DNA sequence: TGTGCCAGCACCGAGGGGGTCACTGAAGCTTTCTTT.